The clone carrying this TCR beta chain was recorded at least ten times. Stated time point: longitudinal time-point 1 (baseline). Volunteers from a blood bank in Maryland, USA, made up the healthy controls. The sample originates from a study of neurological immune-mediated disorders. Each TCR transcript was tagged with a 10-nucleotide random UMI during 5'RACE. A single run covered 15-18 subjects with over 160 million TCR-beta sequences. TCRdb recomputed calls from the 5' RACE reads with MiXCR, one row per CDR3 protein. Found here are tens of thousands of distinct CDR3 sequences, 10% of them singletons; the top ten hold more than 9%. Between the trimmed V and J ends, which lost 10 bases and 2 bases, there was a span of 9 bases. Germline assignment: CDR1 SGHKS and CDR2 YYEKEE (reference sequence). This CDR3 region has 12 residues.

Sequenced: PBMCs. The receptor was isolated from a man younger than 45 in good health. The chain is built from TRBV5-5 and TRBJ2-2; D gene ambiguous. The CDR3 reads CAGVSNTGELFF. In nucleotides, the CDR3 is TGTGCCGGGGTGTCAAACACCGGGGAGCTGTTTTTT.